Detailed here is one T cell receptor (beta chain). What this receptor recognizes is not known. Per-nucleotide qualities are absent, and no much larger clonotype sits a single base away. Unmatched junction bases come to 8, with V trimmed by 8 bases and J by 7 bases. The CDR3 contains 13 residues, cysteine and phenylalanine counted. The retained sequence is limited to the CDR3, 39 bases, with the frame set at the first base. CDR1 and CDR2, per the germline V gene (reference sequence), are LNHDA and SQIVND. Every bulk PBMC sample had a fixed 350 ng of DNA loaded. TCR beta CDR3 sequences were amplified from genomic DNA using the immunoSEQ TCRb Assay kit according to manufacturer instructions. The KAPA Library Quantification Kit for Illumina platforms was used to quantify pooled libraries by qPCR. Sequencing of the pooled libraries was done on an Illumina NextSeq 500, with clustering at 0.6-1.1 pM. As for the authors' bioinformatics: The TCR data were analyzed using immunoSEQ ANALYZER and the R LymphoSeq package. A rearrangement efficiency score was calculated as productive divided by the sum of productive and non-productive CDR3 sequences. Clonality was measured with the Gini coefficient and diversity with the Renyi index at alpha=1, and both measures were compared pairwise between timepoints within each patient. Clonal relatedness used an edit distance of 3, and repertoire similarity used the Bhattacharyya coefficient, both computed in LymphoSeq. To classify response, a linear discriminant analysis based on week-3 changes in clonality and diversity was built with the R MASS and caret packages. Not all clones reach the TCRdb copy of this immuneACCESS table, which keeps in-frame sequences only. Checked studies attribute under half of the gap to unresolved V genes and leave the rest unexplained. The D gene and trimming were derived from the DNA, and the V and J assignments and clone size from that table. The sample table contains thousands of clones; only one count was recorded for approximately 80% of them. More than 30% of the sample is held by the ten biggest clonotypes.

This specimen's time point label, per the study, means: pre-treatment baseline. Blood samples were collected before treatment (T0) and at week 3 (W3), after the first cycle of checkpoint blockade. Except for a couple of patients with rapid clinical progression, response was assessed 12 weeks after the first infusion by RECIST 1.1; disease control meant complete response, partial response or stable disease. Patients were excluded for prior systemic cancer treatment, concomitant immunosuppressant therapy or synchronous other active malignancies. Bulk PBMC and plasma cell-free DNA were both sequenced for TCR beta so that circulating cells and T cell turnover could be tracked. Lymphoprep and SepMate tubes were used to isolate PBMC from blood, and red cell lysis was then performed. QIAamp DNA Blood Mini kits were used to extract DNA from PBMC and from sorted T cell subsets. These data originate in a study of blood T cell dynamics during melanoma immunotherapy (dated by TCRdb to the early 2020s). Study-level background: Patients had metastatic melanoma and received first-line pembrolizumab or nivolumab plus ipilimumab as standard of care in the United Kingdom. To identify early correlates of response, the study profiled peripheral T cell receptor repertoires in patients with metastatic melanoma before and after one cycle of checkpoint inhibitor therapy. The training cohort was made up of consecutive patients, while a further independent group of patients from the same centre was pooled to form an external validation set. On the study overall, not on this receptor specifically: Whether the T cell clones behind the repertoire changes were melanoma-specific or instead reflected general immune activation was something the study could not determine. The relatively small sample size was recognized as a factor that could limit how well the results generalize. Patients who later achieved disease control showed a bifurcated PBMC repertoire reorganization at W3, with increased clonality or increased diversity, unlike progressors.

The rearranged segments are TRBV19 and TRBJ1-2; 9 of the junction bases match TRBD1. The sample consisted of blood, taken from a patient treated with checkpoint blockade. This TCR was recovered from a human donor with melanoma. Some clones in this sample may be carry-over from other donors' samples. The nucleotides are TGTGCCAGTTCAACCGGGACAGGGCTTGGCTACACCTTC. Translated, it reads CASSTGTGLGYTF.